These T cell receptor beta chains were read from a single sample in a study of blood T cell repertoires in COVID-19. The assay was immunoSEQ multiplex PCR, and TCRdb's table has in-frame clones only and misses some. The sample records about 75,000 clones, roughly 88% being singletons. Sequencing used peripheral blood. All receptors come from a human donor in a cohort sampled during active COVID-19. CDR3s include the opening cysteine and the closing phenylalanine or tryptophan. A D gene is named only where the DNA matches it firmly. Clone sizes are given selectively: once, few, many, or a class where the clone is expanded.

V gene: TRBV21-1; CDR3 length: 13; D gene: .; clone size: few; J gene: TRBJ2-1; CDR3 protein: CASKDREGYEQFF; CDR3 DNA: TGTGCCAGCAAGGACAGGGAAGGCTATGAGCAGTTCTTC
V gene: TRBV7-3; CDR3 length: 15; D gene: TRBD2; clone size: .; J gene: TRBJ2-1; CDR3 protein: CASSFVSGAYNEQFF; CDR3 DNA: TGTGCCAGCAGCTTTGTTAGCGGGGCCTACAATGAGCAGTTCTTC
V gene: TRBV7-2; CDR3 length: 14; D gene: .; clone size: .; J gene: TRBJ1-2; CDR3 protein: CASSFDSEAYGYTF; CDR3 DNA: TGTGCCAGCAGCTTCGACTCGGAGGCCTATGGCTACACCTTC
V gene: TRBV29-1; CDR3 length: 14; D gene: .; clone size: .; J gene: TRBJ2-2; CDR3 protein: CSVVPDRNTGELFF; CDR3 DNA: TGCAGCGTTGTCCCGGACAGGAACACCGGGGAGCTGTTTTTT
V gene: TRBV2; CDR3 length: 16; D gene: TRBD2; clone size: once; J gene: TRBJ2-3; CDR3 protein: CASGNFLAGSTDTQYF; CDR3 DNA: TGTGCCAGCGGGAACTTTTTAGCGGGATCCACAGATACGCAGTATTTT
V gene: TRBV28; CDR3 length: 16; D gene: TRBD2; clone size: .; J gene: TRBJ2-7; CDR3 protein: CASSLGTSGRVTEQYF; CDR3 DNA: TGTGCCAGCAGTTTGGGGACTAGCGGGAGGGTTACCGAGCAGTACTTC
V gene: TRBV28; CDR3 length: 14; D gene: TRBD1; clone size: .; J gene: TRBJ1-6; CDR3 protein: CASSSGQHNSPLHF; CDR3 DNA: TGTGCCAGCAGTTCGGGACAGCATAATTCACCCCTCCACTTT
V gene: TRBV11-2; CDR3 length: 16; D gene: TRBD2; clone size: .; J gene: TRBJ2-1; CDR3 protein: CASSLDRLAGVNEQFF; CDR3 DNA: TGTGCCAGCAGCTTAGATCGGCTAGCGGGAGTCAATGAGCAGTTCTTC
V gene: TRBV24-1; CDR3 length: 16; D gene: TRBD1; clone size: .; J gene: TRBJ1-2; CDR3 protein: CATSDGDSLSNYGYTF; CDR3 DNA: TGTGCCACCAGTGACGGGGACAGTTTGTCTAACTATGGCTACACCTTC
V gene: TRBV9; CDR3 length: 16; D gene: TRBD2; clone size: .; J gene: TRBJ2-3; CDR3 protein: CASSTSGGSSTDTQYF; CDR3 DNA: TGTGCCAGCAGTACCAGCGGGGGGTCTAGCACAGATACGCAGTATTTT
V gene: TRBV6-2/TRBV6-3; CDR3 length: 17; D gene: TRBD2; clone size: .; J gene: TRBJ2-3; CDR3 protein: CASSRFTSGAAPDTQYF; CDR3 DNA: TGTGCCAGCAGTCGCTTCACTAGCGGAGCGGCTCCAGATACGCAGTATTTT
V gene: TRBV5-4; CDR3 length: 13; D gene: TRBD1; clone size: .; J gene: TRBJ1-4; CDR3 protein: CASSPGTGEKLFF; CDR3 DNA: TGTGCCAGCAGCCCGGGGACAGGGGAAAAACTGTTTTTT
V gene: TRBV2; CDR3 length: 13; D gene: .; clone size: .; J gene: TRBJ2-7; CDR3 protein: CASTGLKSYEQYF; CDR3 DNA: TGTGCCTCAACAGGGCTTAAATCCTACGAGCAGTACTTC
V gene: TRBV19; CDR3 length: 16; D gene: TRBD1; clone size: few; J gene: TRBJ1-2; CDR3 protein: CASKTRDRGEHYGYTF; CDR3 DNA: TGTGCCAGTAAAACTCGGGACAGGGGGGAACACTATGGCTACACCTTC
V gene: TRBV5-8; CDR3 length: 15; D gene: TRBD1; clone size: .; J gene: TRBJ1-1; CDR3 protein: CASSLTGTGTTEAFF; CDR3 DNA: TGTGCCAGCAGCTTGACCGGGACAGGGACCACTGAAGCTTTCTTT
V gene: TRBV20-1; CDR3 length: 11; D gene: .; clone size: .; J gene: TRBJ2-5; CDR3 protein: CSARDDGDQYF; CDR3 DNA: TGCAGTGCTAGAGATGACGGGGACCAGTACTTC
V gene: TRBV12-2; CDR3 length: 17; D gene: .; clone size: .; J gene: TRBJ2-1; CDR3 protein: CASRLLAGGPPGNEQFF; CDR3 DNA: TGTGCAAGTCGCCTGCTAGCGGGAGGGCCTCCGGGGAATGAGCAGTTCTTC